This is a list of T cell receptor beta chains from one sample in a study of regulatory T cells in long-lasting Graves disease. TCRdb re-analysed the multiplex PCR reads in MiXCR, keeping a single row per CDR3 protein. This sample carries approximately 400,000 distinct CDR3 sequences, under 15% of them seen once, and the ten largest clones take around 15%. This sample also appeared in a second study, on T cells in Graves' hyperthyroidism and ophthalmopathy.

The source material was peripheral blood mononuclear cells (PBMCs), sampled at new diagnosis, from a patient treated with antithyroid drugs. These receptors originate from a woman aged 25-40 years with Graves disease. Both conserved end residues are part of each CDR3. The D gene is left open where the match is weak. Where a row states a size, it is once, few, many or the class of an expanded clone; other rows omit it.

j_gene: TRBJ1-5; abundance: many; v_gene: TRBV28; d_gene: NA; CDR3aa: CASSVPTWQPQHF; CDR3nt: TGTGCCAGCAGTGTTCCCACCTGGCAGCCCCAGCATTTT
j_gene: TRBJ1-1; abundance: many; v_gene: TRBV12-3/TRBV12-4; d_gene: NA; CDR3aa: CASSLVWGSTEAFF; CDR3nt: TGTGCCAGCAGTTTAGTTTGGGGAAGCACTGAAGCTTTCTTT
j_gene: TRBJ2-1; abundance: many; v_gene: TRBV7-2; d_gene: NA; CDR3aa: CASSLASDYRYNEQFF; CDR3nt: TGTGCCAGCAGCTTAGCATCGGACTATAGATACAATGAGCAGTTCTTC
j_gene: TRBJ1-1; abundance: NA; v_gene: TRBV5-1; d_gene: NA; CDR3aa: CASSLGTGINTEAFF; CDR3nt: TGCGCCAGCAGCCTTGGGACGGGGATAAACACTGAAGCTTTCTTT
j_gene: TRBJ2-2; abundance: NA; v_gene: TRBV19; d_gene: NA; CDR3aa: CASSIGAQAAGELFF; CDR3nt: TGTGCCAGTAGTATCGGAGCGCAGGCCGCCGGGGAGCTGTTTTTT
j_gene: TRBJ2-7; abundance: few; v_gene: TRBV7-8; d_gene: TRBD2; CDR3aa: CASSLARAKLGTTGIYEQYF; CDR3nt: TGTGCCAGCAGCTTAGCACGGGCAAAGCTGGGGACTACGGGAATTTACGAGCAGTACTTC
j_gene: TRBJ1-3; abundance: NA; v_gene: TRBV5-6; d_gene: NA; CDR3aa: CASSRGALAVSGNTIYF; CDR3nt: TGTGCCAGCAGCCGGGGGGCCCTTGCCGTATCTGGAAACACCATATATTTT
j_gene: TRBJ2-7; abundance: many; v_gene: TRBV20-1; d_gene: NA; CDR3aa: CSARPLVIEQYF; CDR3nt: TGCAGTGCTAGACCCTTGGTGATCGAGCAGTACTTC
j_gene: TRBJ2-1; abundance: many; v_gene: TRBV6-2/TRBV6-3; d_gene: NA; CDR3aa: CASSYSPTLTIPRGEQFF; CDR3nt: TGTGCCAGCAGTTACTCCCCTACCCTGACGATCCCGAGAGGTGAGCAGTTCTTC
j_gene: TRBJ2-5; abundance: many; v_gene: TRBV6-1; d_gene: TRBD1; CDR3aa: CASRTITGAGYQETQYF; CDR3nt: TGTGCCAGCAGAACCATTACAGGGGCCGGGTACCAAGAGACCCAGTACTTC
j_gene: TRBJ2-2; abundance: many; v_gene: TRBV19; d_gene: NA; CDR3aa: CASSLTKGGTGELFF; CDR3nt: TGTGCCAGTAGTTTAACCAAGGGCGGTACCGGGGAGCTGTTTTTT
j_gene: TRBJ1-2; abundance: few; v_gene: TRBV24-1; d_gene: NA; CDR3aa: CATSDIGEGYTF; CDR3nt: TGTGCCACCAGTGACATTGGAGAAGGCTACACCTTC
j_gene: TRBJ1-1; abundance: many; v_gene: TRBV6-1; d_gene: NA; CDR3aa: CASSPGRDEAFF; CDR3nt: TGTGCCAGCAGTCCGGGACGGGATGAAGCTTTCTTT
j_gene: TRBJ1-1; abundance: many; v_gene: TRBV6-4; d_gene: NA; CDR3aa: CASKLGGAMNTEAFF; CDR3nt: TGTGCCAGCAAGTTAGGTGGAGCTATGAACACTGAAGCTTTCTTT
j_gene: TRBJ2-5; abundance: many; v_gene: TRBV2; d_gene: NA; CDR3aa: CASSERGGNQETQYF; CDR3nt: TGTGCCAGCAGTGAAAGGGGGGGTAACCAAGAGACCCAGTACTTC
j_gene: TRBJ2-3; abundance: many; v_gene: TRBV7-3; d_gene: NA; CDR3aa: CASSLASGTDTQYF; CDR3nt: TGTGCCAGCAGCTTAGCCAGCGGCACAGATACGCAGTATTTT
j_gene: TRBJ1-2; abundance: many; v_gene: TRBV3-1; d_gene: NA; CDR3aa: CASSQEDRRYGYTF; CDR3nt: TGTGCCAGCAGCCAAGAGGACAGAAGGTATGGCTACACCTTC
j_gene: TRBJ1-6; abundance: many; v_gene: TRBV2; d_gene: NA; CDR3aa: CASGTPLHF; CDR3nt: TGTGCCAGCGGGACACCCCTCCACTTT
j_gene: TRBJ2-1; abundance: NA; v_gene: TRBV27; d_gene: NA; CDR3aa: CASNARSGNEQFF; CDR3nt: TGTGCCAGCAATGCTCGGTCGGGCAATGAGCAGTTCTTC
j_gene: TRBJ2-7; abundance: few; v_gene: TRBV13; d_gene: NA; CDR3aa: CASSQLGLTYEQYF; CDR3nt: TGTGCCAGCAGCCAACTGGGACTGACCTACGAGCAGTACTTC
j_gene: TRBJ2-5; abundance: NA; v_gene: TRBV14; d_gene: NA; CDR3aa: CASSQGVGKQETQYF; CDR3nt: TGTGCCAGCAGCCAAGGGGTAGGGAAGCAAGAGACCCAGTACTTC
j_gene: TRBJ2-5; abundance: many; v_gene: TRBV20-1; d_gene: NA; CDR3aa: CSARDAGKGETQYF; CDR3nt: TGCAGTGCTAGAGATGCAGGGAAGGGGGAGACCCAGTACTTC
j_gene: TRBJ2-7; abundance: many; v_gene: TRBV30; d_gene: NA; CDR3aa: CAWSAGLASYEQYF; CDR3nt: TGTGCCTGGAGTGCAGGACTGGCTTCCTACGAGCAGTACTTC
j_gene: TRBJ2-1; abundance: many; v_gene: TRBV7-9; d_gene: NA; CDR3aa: CASSLGPSGFLEQFF; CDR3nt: TGTGCCAGCAGCTTAGGTCCTTCAGGCTTTCTTGAGCAGTTCTTC
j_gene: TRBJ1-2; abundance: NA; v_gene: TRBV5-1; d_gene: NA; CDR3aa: CASSPQVNYGYTF; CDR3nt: TGCGCCAGCAGTCCTCAGGTTAACTATGGCTACACCTTC
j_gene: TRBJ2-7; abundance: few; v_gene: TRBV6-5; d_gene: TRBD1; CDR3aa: CASSYSETGFEQYF; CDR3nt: TGTGCCAGCAGTTACTCGGAGACAGGGTTCGAGCAGTACTTC
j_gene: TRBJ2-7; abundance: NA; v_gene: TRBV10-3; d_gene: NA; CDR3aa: CAIRGDFSYEQYF; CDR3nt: TGTGCCATCAGGGGGGACTTCTCCTACGAGCAGTACTTC
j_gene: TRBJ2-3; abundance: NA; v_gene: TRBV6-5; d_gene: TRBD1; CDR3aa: CASSYRGRSTDTQYF; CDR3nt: TGTGCCAGCAGTTACAGGGGGCGAAGCACAGATACGCAGTATTTT